This T cell receptor (beta chain) stems from a study of tumor-infiltrating lymphocytes in localized non-small cell lung cancer. Study-level background: Resected tumor was paired with non-adjacent uninvolved lung from the same patient. Findings and limits, study-wide: Only some patients had TCR sequencing, depending on available tissue. TCRbeta sequencing showed higher T cell infiltration in tumors than uninvolved lung.

J was trimmed by 1 base and V by 7 bases; bases with no gene match: 7. CDR1 is SNHLY and CDR2 is FYNNEI in the germline V gene. The CDR3 length is 14 residues. Measured with immunoSEQ multiplex PCR; TCRdb has only the in-frame clones, and not every one. Here the sample spans tens of thousands of clones, approximately 70% being singletons. Concerning this clone: The antigen is unknown.

The V and J genes are TRBV2 and TRBJ2-7; 7 bases line up with TRBD1. This TCR was sampled from a human donor with non-small cell lung cancer. Sequencing used lung tumor tissue. CDR3 residues: CASKGGGQSYEQYF. The CDR3 nucleotides are TGTGCCAGCAAAGGGGGCGGACAATCCTACGAGCAGTACTTC.